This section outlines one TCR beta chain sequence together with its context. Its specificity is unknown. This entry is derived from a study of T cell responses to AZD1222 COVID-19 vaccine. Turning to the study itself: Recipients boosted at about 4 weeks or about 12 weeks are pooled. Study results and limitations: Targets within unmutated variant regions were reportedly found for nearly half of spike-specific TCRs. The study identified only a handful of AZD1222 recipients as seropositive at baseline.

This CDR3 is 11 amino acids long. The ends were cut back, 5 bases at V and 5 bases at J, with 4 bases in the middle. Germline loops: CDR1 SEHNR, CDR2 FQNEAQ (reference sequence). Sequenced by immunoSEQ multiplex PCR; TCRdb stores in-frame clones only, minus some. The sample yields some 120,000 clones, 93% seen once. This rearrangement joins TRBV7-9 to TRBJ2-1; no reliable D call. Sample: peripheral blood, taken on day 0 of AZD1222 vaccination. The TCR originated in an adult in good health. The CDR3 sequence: CASSRNNEQFF. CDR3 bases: TGTGCCAGCAGCAGGAACAATGAGCAGTTCTTC.